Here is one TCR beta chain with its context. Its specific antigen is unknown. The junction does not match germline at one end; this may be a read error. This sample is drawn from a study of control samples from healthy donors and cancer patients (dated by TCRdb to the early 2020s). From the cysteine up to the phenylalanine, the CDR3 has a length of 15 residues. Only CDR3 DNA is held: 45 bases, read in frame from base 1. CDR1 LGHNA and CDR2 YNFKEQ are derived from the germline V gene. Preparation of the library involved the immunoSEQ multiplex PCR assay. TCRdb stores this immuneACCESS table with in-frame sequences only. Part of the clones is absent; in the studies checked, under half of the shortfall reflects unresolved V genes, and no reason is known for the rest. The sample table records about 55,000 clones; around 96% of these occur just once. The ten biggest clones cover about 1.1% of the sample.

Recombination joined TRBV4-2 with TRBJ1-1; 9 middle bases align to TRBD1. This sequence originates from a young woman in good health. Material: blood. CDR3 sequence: CASSQPNTGGADCTF. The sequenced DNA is TGTGCCAGCAGCCAACCCAATACAGGGGGCGCGGACTGCACCTTT.